This section outlines one T cell receptor (beta chain) sequence together with its context. Trimming removed 4 bases from V and 4 bases from J; junction bases left unmatched: 6. CDR3 length: 14 residues. Germline loops: CDR1 SGHTA, CDR2 FQGNSA. The sample belongs to a study of blood T cell repertoires in COVID-19. As for the study in general: Italy, Spain and the United States were the sources of the convalescent and acute COVID-19 samples. T cells, B-cell-depleted T cells, or PBMCs supplied cDNA or gDNA.

Methods used by the authors: How many nucleated cells were present was estimated from reference gene primer amplification. The protocol was immunoSEQ multiplex PCR, while the TCRdb copy is restricted to in-frame clones and leaves out a portion. V and J calls plus clone size are reproduced from that table; the DNA served to infer D and trimming. The table includes some 83,000 clones, roughly 82% detected once. Material: peripheral blood. This sequence was found in a human donor in a cohort sampled during active COVID-19. This chain connects TRBV7-2 to TRBJ1-2; 7 bases align to TRBD1. The CDR3 nucleotides read TGTGCCAGCAGCTACCTCGGGACAGTCTATGGCTACACCTTC. It specifies CASSYLGTVYGYTF.